This T cell receptor beta chain was retrieved from a study of beta chain features in type 1 diabetes (dated by TCRdb to between 2017 and 2018). Concerning the study at large: Mean age, gender distribution, total cell number and subset yield did not differ between patients and healthy donors. Across all samples, almost 110 million sorted cells were examined, and cell number per subset correlated strongly with RNA yield. In the study, TCRB repertoires of sorted circulating CD4+ T cell subsets from recently diagnosed type 1 diabetes patients were compared with those of matched healthy donors. Whereas all 30 or so donors provided naive and central memory subsets, regulatory and stem cell-like memory subsets were isolated from just 8 patients and about 8 healthy donors.

Overall results and qualifications from the work: Because cDNA was sequenced instead of genomic DNA, highly expressing activated cells could be over-represented, though the groups showed no difference in activation or CD3 levels. A moderate but significant shortening of TCRB CDR3 length was observed in type 1 diabetes patients in all four CD4+ subsets. HLA sub-analyses involved small numbers of individuals, so any influence of HLA type on TCRB rearrangement remained unresolved. At VDJ recombination sites, patients with type 1 diabetes made fewer insertions and deleted more nucleotides, a pattern implying thymic rearrangement abnormalities. Naive, central memory and regulatory TCRB repertoires appeared to be more similar among patients than among healthy donors. PCR might favor shorter templates, but patient and control samples were amplified and corrected together, so any skew would affect both groups equally.

Each donor gave one peripheral blood draw, roughly 120 mL on average, collected into heparinised tubes. A BD FACSAria II and a panel including CD45RO, CCR7, CD25, CD127, CD95 and CD27 were used to sort naive, central memory, regulatory and stem cell-like memory CD4+ T cells. A purity above 95% was achieved for all sorted populations. PBMCs were isolated immediately by Lymphoprep density gradient centrifugation and stained directly without culture. So that batch effects would be minimized, each experiment stained and sorted samples in pairs, pairing one healthy donor with one patient. The entire isolated RNA was reverse transcribed using the High Capacity cDNA Reverse Transcription Kit, and thus expressed TCRB transcripts were sequenced. Naive, central memory and regulatory T cell samples underwent deep immunoSEQ sequencing, averaging around 3.7 million total reads per sample. Sorted cells were lysed in RLT buffer and RNA was extracted with DNase-treated RNeasy Micro or Mini kits, depending on cell number. Each cell subset was processed on its own to prevent cross-contamination, while patient and healthy donor samples were processed together. Using the immunoSEQ multiplex PCR, TCRB sequences were amplified from cDNA into 87-bp fragments spanning the CDR3 region. Sequencing of the amplicons was performed on the Illumina HiSeq platform. On the study's bioinformatics: PCR bias was computationally corrected using synthetic template baselines, reads within Hamming distance 2 were collapsed, and singletons that could not be merged were discarded. By aligning reads against IMGT, V, D and J genes, CDR3 length, and insertions or deletions at six rearrangement sites were assigned. Clonotype counts were normalized to sorted cell number within each subset before computing true diversity and Gini coefficients with the tcR R package. The overlap coefficient, calculated on TCRB nucleotide sequences, was used to measure repertoire sharing. Out-of-frame TCRB sequences from naive cells were analyzed as a proxy for the pre-selection repertoire. In TCRdb, the immuneACCESS table is reduced to in-frame sequences with V and J assigned. These tables do not hold every clone; where another copy was compared, an unresolved V gene accounts for under half, and the others remain unexplained. Clonal size and the V and J genes are those of that table, whereas D and trimming came from the DNA. In this sample the table shows under 450,000 clones, roughly 13% of which occur a single time. Around 0.035% of the sample rests with the top ten.

Trimming removed 8 bases from V and 0 bases from J, leaving 10 bases between the germline ends. The CDR3, cysteine through phenylalanine, is 13 amino acids long. This entry keeps only the CDR3 DNA: 39 bases, framed from base 1. From a lookup of the germline V gene, CDR1 and CDR2 are ENHRY and SYGVKD. As to this clone: The antigen it recognizes is unknown. The record has no base qualities; no much larger clone is one base away.

The sequence is built from TRBV10-3 and TRBJ2-5; the D gene is possibly TRBD1 or TRBD2, with 6 bases matching each. Input material: naive CD4+ T cells from blood. In the paper's terms, the cell subset or site label means: true naive CD4+ T cells. The source is a young man in good health. In nucleotides, the sequence is TGTGCCATCGGACAGCGGGACCAAGAGACCCAGTACTTC. This yields the protein CAIGQRDQETQYF.